Shown below are 8 T cell receptor beta chains from a single sample sequenced in a study of regulatory T cells in long-lasting Graves disease (dated by TCRdb to the early 2020s). Reading the label with the study, this specimen's time point is: newly diagnosed GD, antithyroid drugs for less than 3 months. For both TCR sequencing and RNA sequencing, RNA was extracted from PBMCs in TRIzol. Receptor libraries were prepared by multiplex PCR. Instrument used: Illumina HiSeq 4000. To build TCR beta libraries, CDR3 regions were amplified by Arm-PCR using iRepertoire HTBI primers. The public reads were run again by TCRdb, first through fastp at Q25 and then through MiXCR, and only productive beta chains were kept. Every entry covers one CDR3 protein and lists the most common genes and DNA from its rows. This sample lists about 350,000 distinct CDR3 sequences; roughly 16% were detected once. The ten largest clones represent 20% of the sample.

These sequences were also reported in another study, on T cells in Graves' hyperthyroidism and ophthalmopathy.

Sequenced here: peripheral blood mononuclear cells (PBMCs), sampled at new diagnosis, from a patient treated with antithyroid drugs. The receptors originated from a woman between 18 and 30 years old with Graves disease. Donor details come from another sample of the same person, matched by shared clones.

This clonotype has just one count. The chain recombines TRBV5-6 with TRBJ1-2; TRBD1 is a possible D gene (5 bases). The V gene lost 5 bases and the J gene lost 8 bases, with 22 bases spanning the gap. The germline CDR1 and CDR2 sequences are SGHDT and YYEEEE. The CDR3 contains 15 residues. CDR3: CASSADLSTGGGYTF. The DNA of the CDR3 is TGTGCCAGCAGTGCGGATCTGAGCACCGGGGGAGGCTACACCTTC.

This chain uses TRBV6-1 with TRBJ1-1; D unclear. Deletions cut 2 bases from V and 1 base from J, with 8 bases between. CDR1 is MNHNS, CDR2 SASEGT, per germline. The CDR3 has 14 residues. CDR3 sequence (DNA): TGTGCCAGCAGTGAAATACGAGGGAACACTGAAGCTTTCTTT. It codes for CASSEIRGNTEAFF.

This clonotype was counted at least ten times. The rearrangement joins TRBV3-1 to TRBJ1-3, with D possibly being TRBD1 (6 bases). V was shortened by 1 base and J by 5 bases, with 12 bases between the two germline ends. Germline lookup yields CDR1 LGHDT and CDR2 YNNKEL (reference sequence). This CDR3 region has 15 residues. The CDR3 is CASSQATGRRNTIYF. In DNA form, the CDR3 reads TGTGCCAGCAGCCAAGCGACAGGCCGAAGAAACACCATATATTTT.

A few counts support this clonotype. In DNA form, the CDR3 reads TGTGCCAGCAGCCGGGACCCCAACACCGGGGAGCTGTTTTTT. Its translation: CASSRDPNTGELFF. The chain links TRBV4-2 to TRBJ2-2; the D call may be TRBD1 or TRBD2 (5 bases each). The CDR3 loop spans 14 amino acids. Germline loops: CDR1 LGHNA, CDR2 YNFKEQ. V was shortened by 4 bases and J by 2 bases, with 8 bases between the two germline ends.

This clonotype was seen ten or more times. This chain connects TRBV5-1 to TRBJ1-2, with unresolved D. Germline assignment: CDR1 SGHRS and CDR2 YFSETQ. V gave up 5 bases and J gave up 6 bases, with 14 bases separating them. This CDR3 has 13 amino acids. Here the CDR3 reads CASSDARNDGYTF. Written as DNA, the CDR3 is TGCGCCAGCAGTGACGCCCGGAATGATGGCTACACCTTC.

This clonotype has a count of ten or more. J is TRBJ1-5 and V is TRBV11-2; D is ambiguous. Between the trimmed V and J ends, which lost 1 base and 3 bases, there was a span of 16 bases. Germline V CDR1 and CDR2: SGHAT, FQNNGV. The CDR3 is made up of 17 amino acids. CDR3 in DNA: TGTGCCAGCAGCTTAGGTCCCCAGGTAGGATACAATCAGCCCCAGCATTTT. Translation: CASSLGPQVGYNQPQHF. The full variable domain, in which reference TRBV11-2 and TRBJ1-5 provide the parts outside the CDR3, is EAGVAQSPRYKIIEKRQSVAFWCNPISGHATLYWYQQILGQGPKLLIQFQNNGVVDDSQLPKDRFSAERLKGVDSTLKIQPAKLEDSAVYLCASSLGPQVGYNQPQHFGDGTRLSIL.

This clonotype was seen repeatedly, ten times or more. The J gene is TRBJ2-3, the V gene TRBV13; D tentatively reads TRBD1 or TRBD2 (5 bases each). CDR3 size: 15 residues. V was trimmed by 5 bases and J by 2 bases, leaving 14 bases between them. Germline V gene lookup returns CDR1 PRHDT and CDR2 FYEKMQ (reference sequence). DNA for the CDR3: TGTGCCAGCAGCAGCCGGGACCTCGCCACAGATACGCAGTATTTT. It translates to CASSSRDLATDTQYF.

This clonotype occurred many times. The chain joins TRBV10-3 to TRBJ1-1, with D possibly being TRBD1 (5 bases). Germline CDR1 ENHRY, CDR2 SYGVKD. There are 13 residues in the CDR3. Trimming shortened V by 4 bases and J by 6 bases, and 12 bases separated the two germline ends. The CDR3 DNA follows: TGTGCCATCAGTGTTGGGGGAGAAGCTGAAGCTTTCTTT. Its translation: CAISVGGEAEAFF.